This entry lists 24 T cell receptor beta chains sequenced from one sample in a study of T cell responses to AZD1222 COVID-19 vaccine. Sequenced by immunoSEQ multiplex PCR; TCRdb stores in-frame clones only, minus some. The sample has over 150,000 clones; almost 90% are singletons. The sample was peripheral blood, taken 28 days after the second AZD1222 dose. The source of these receptors is an adult who received the AZD1222 COVID-19 vaccine.

This chain connects TRBV9 to TRBJ2-1; D is undetermined. The CDR3 sequence is 15 residues long. Germline V gene lookup returns CDR1 SGDLS and CDR2 YYNGEE. Trimming pared 0 bases from V and 0 bases from J, leaving 7 bases between. CDR3 DNA sequence: TGTGCCAGCAGCGTAGGAACAAACTCCTACAATGAGCAGTTCTTC. It encodes CASSVGTNSYNEQFF. Full variable domain (remainder filled in from reference TRBV9 and TRBJ2-1): DSGVTQTPKHLITATGQRVTLRCSPRSGDLSVYWYQQSLDQGLQFLIQYYNGEERAKGNILERFSAQQFPDLHSELNLSSLELGDSALYFCASSVGTNSYNEQFFGPGTRLTVL.

The chain joins TRBV15 to TRBJ2-7; no clear D gene. The ends were cut back, 1 base at V and 3 bases at J, with 7 bases in the middle. The CDR3 contains 13 residues. Germline V gives CDR1 LNHNV, CDR2 YYDKDF (reference sequence). CDR3 amino acids: CATSRGHLYEQYF. CDR3 bases: TGTGCCACCAGCAGAGGGCACCTCTACGAGCAGTACTTC.

The V gene is TRBV14, the J gene TRBJ1-6, with D tentatively TRBD1 (5 bases). V gave up 2 bases and J gave up 11 bases, with 16 bases separating them. Germline lookup yields CDR1 SGHDN and CDR2 FVKESK. The CDR3 totals 15 residues. This CDR3 reads CASSQSPGLGTPLHF. In DNA form, the CDR3 reads TGTGCCAGCAGCCAATCACCGGGACTGGGAACACCCCTCCACTTT. The full variable domain, in which reference TRBV14 and TRBJ1-6 provide the parts outside the CDR3, is EAGVTQFPSHSVIEKGQTVTLRCDPISGHDNLYWYRRVMGKEIKFLLHFVKESKQDESGMPNNRFLAERTGGTYSTLKVQPAELEDSGVYFCASSQSPGLGTPLHFGNGTRLTVT.

In the case of this clone: Other DNA sequences in this sample translate to the same CDR3. The chain joins TRBV28 to TRBJ1-2, with TRBD1 matching 8 bases. V shed 6 bases and J 1 base; nucleotides not matched to a gene: 4. The CDR3 is 14 amino acids. Germline V gene data show CDR1 as MDHEN and CDR2 as SYDVKM. The CDR3 DNA reads as TGTGCCAGCAGCACAGGGGGTGATAACTATGGCTACACCTTC. As protein: CASSTGGDNYGYTF.

The chain couples TRBV30 to TRBJ1-1; 8 bases map to TRBD1. The V and J ends lost 3 bases and 5 bases, in that order; junction bases with no gene match: 11. The germline CDR1 and CDR2 sequences are GTSNPN and SVGIG (reference sequence). The CDR3 has 15 residues. CDR3: CAWSLTGGEWTEAFF. CDR3 bases: TGTGCCTGGAGCTTAACAGGGGGGGAATGGACTGAAGCTTTCTTT.

The chain links TRBV12-3 or TRBV12-4 to TRBJ1-2; D is undetermined. The CDR3 runs to 12 residues. V was trimmed by 5 bases and J by 5 bases, leaving 9 bases between them. The DNA for the CDR3 is TGTGCCAGCAGTACCACAGAGTATGGCTACACCTTC. Translated: CASSTTEYGYTF.

V and J are TRBV6-5 and TRBJ1-5; possibly TRBD1 for D (5 bases). V dropped 1 base and J dropped 8 bases, with 12 bases sitting between them. Germline CDR1 reads MNHEY; CDR2 reads SVGAGI. The CDR3 spans 14 residues. The CDR3 reads CASSYYRTNEPQHF. In nucleotides, the CDR3 is TGTGCCAGCAGTTACTATCGGACAAACGAGCCCCAGCATTTT.

The genes are TRBV18 and TRBJ1-1; 12 nucleotides agree with TRBD1. Per the germline V gene, CDR1 is KGHSH and CDR2 is LQKENI. This CDR3 comprises 18 residues. The V segment lost 4 bases and the J segment 4 bases; nucleotides outside the gene matches: 13. The CDR3 DNA sequence: TGTGCCAGCTCACTCGCATCCGGGACAGGGGGCTACTTCACTGAAGCTTTCTTT. Its translation is CASSLASGTGGYFTEAFF.

The J gene is TRBJ1-1, the V gene TRBV18; 7 bases align to TRBD1. Per germline, CDR1 KGHSH and CDR2 LQKENI. Trimming took 4 bases from V and 5 from J; bases not matched to a gene: 4. The CDR3 is 13 amino acids. The CDR3 sequence is CASSLDRVTEAFF. CDR3 coding DNA: TGTGCCAGCTCACTCGACAGGGTAACTGAAGCTTTCTTT. The full variable domain, its missing parts supplied by reference TRBV18 and TRBJ1-1, is NAGVMQNPRHLVRRRGQEARLRCSPMKGHSHVYWYRQLPEEGLKFMVYLQKENIIDESGMPKERFSAEFPKEGPSILRIQQVVRGDSAAYFCASSLDRVTEAFFGQGTRLTVV.

The rearrangement joins TRBV10-3 to TRBJ2-2; D is perhaps TRBD1 or TRBD2 (5 bases each). Germline CDR1 ENHRY, CDR2 SYGVKD. V gave up 8 bases and J gave up 6 bases, with 13 bases separating them. The CDR3 extends over 13 amino acids. CDR3 in DNA: TGTGCCATCTCAGGGATGGGGGCCGGGGAGCTGTTTTTT. Amino acid sequence: CAISGMGAGELFF.

The chain is built from TRBV13 and TRBJ1-1; the match to TRBD1 covers 9 bases. J lost 4 bases, V lost 3 bases, and 12 bases had no gene match. The germline V gene encodes CDR1 PRHDT and CDR2 FYEKMQ (reference sequence). The CDR3 contains 17 residues. The CDR3 loop reads CASSFFTGGVGGTEAFF. In nucleotides, the CDR3 is TGTGCCAGCAGCTTCTTCACAGGGGGCGTTGGTGGCACTGAAGCTTTCTTT.

The chain uses TRBV7-9 and TRBJ1-1, with D unresolved. CDR3 length: 14 residues. V was pared by 8 bases and J by 2 bases, with 15 bases between. Germline CDR1 and CDR2: SEHNR and FQNEAQ (reference sequence). CDR3 protein: CASRDGTRNTEAFF. The DNA of the CDR3 is TGTGCCAGCCGAGACGGAACGCGTAACACTGAAGCTTTCTTT. Complete variable domain (other parts from reference TRBV7-9 and TRBJ1-1): DTGVSQNPRHKITKRGQNVTFRCDPISEHNRLYWYRQTLGQGPEFLTYFQNEAQLEKSRLLSDRFSAERPKGSFSTLEIQRTEQGDSAMYLCASRDGTRNTEAFFGQGTRLTVV.

In nucleotides, the CDR3 is TGTGCCACCAGTGACCCCCCCGCCAGTGAGCAGTTCTTC. Translation gives CATSDPPASEQFF. The V gene is TRBV24-1, the J gene TRBJ2-1, with D hard to call. Trimming cost V 4 bases and J 9 bases, with 12 bases left between them. The CDR3 length is 13 residues. CDR1 is KGHDR and CDR2 is SFDVKD in the germline V gene.

V and J are TRBV30 and TRBJ2-3, with TRBD2 as a possible D gene (6 bases). Germline CDR1 GTSNPN, CDR2 SVGIG (reference sequence). There are 13 residues in the CDR3. V was shortened by 0 bases and J by 4 bases, with 8 bases between the two germline ends. This CDR3 reads CAWSVRGADTQYF. CDR3 DNA sequence: TGTGCCTGGAGTGTCCGCGGGGCAGATACGCAGTATTTT.

This clone was counted once. The rearrangement links TRBV7-2 to TRBJ1-6; TRBD1 aligns across 10 bases. Germline CDR1 SGHTA, CDR2 FQGNSA. V dropped 6 bases and J dropped 7; count of bases not matched to a gene: 3. The CDR3 extends over 14 amino acids. The CDR3, as DNA: TGTGCCAGCAGTCTGGACAGGGGGAATTCACCCCTCCACTTT. Its protein is CASSLDRGNSPLHF.

This clone was found once. The CDR3 DNA reads TGTGCCTGGAGTGTCAGGGGGCACGGAGAGACCCAGTACTTC. Translating gives CAWSVRGHGETQYF. The J gene is TRBJ2-5, the V gene TRBV30; 8 bases fit TRBD1. The germline gives CDR1 GTSNPN, CDR2 SVGIG (reference sequence). The CDR3 extends over 14 amino acids. The junction had 4 bases not matched to a gene; V was cut back by 0 bases and J by 4 bases. Using reference TRBV30 and TRBJ2-5 for the parts outside the CDR3, the full variable domain is SQTIHQWPATLVQPVGSPLSLECTVEGTSNPNLYWYRQAAGRGLQLLFYSVGIGQISSEVPQNLSASRPQDRQFILSSKKLLLSDSGFYLCAWSVRGHGETQYFGPGTRLLVL.

The gene calls are TRBV28 and TRBJ1-1; D unclear. Germline V gives CDR1 MDHEN, CDR2 SYDVKM. The CDR3 extends over 15 amino acids. V gave up 2 bases and J gave up 1 base, with 11 bases separating them. The CDR3 DNA reads as TGTGCCAGCAGTTTAGACGGAAGAACGAACACTGAAGCTTTCTTT. It codes for CASSLDGRTNTEAFF.

The chain uses TRBV27 and TRBJ2-5, with D hard to call. The CDR3 loop spans 14 amino acids. Germline V lookup: CDR1 MNHEY, CDR2 SMNVEV (reference sequence). Trimming left V 6 bases short and J 3 bases short, with 14 bases between. CDR3 nucleotides: TGTGCCAGCAGCTTTCATGGTCGGGAAGAGACCCAGTACTTC. This codes for CASSFHGREETQYF.

The chain couples TRBV18 to TRBJ2-7; D might be TRBD2 (6 bases). The CDR3 is 17 residues long. The V gene's germline CDR1 is KGHSH and CDR2 LQKENI. Trimming took 3 bases from V and 5 from J, leaving 23 bases between them. The CDR3 DNA sequence: TGTGCCAGCTCACCTTTCCCCTCGTCGGGGGAGCACCACGAGCAGTACTTC. Translated: CASSPFPSSGEHHEQYF.

About this clone: Other DNA sequences within the sample encode an identical CDR3. J is TRBJ1-2 and V is TRBV5-1, with D possibly TRBD1 on 5 matching bases. Trimming took off 4 bases at V and 6 bases at J, with 13 bases between the two ends. The CDR3 loop spans 13 amino acids. The germline V gene encodes CDR1 SGHRS and CDR2 YFSETQ. CDR3 nucleotides: TGCGCCAGCAGCCTATCGGGGGAGGATGGCTACACCTTC. The encoded protein is CASSLSGEDGYTF. Combining the CDR3 with reference TRBV5-1 and TRBJ1-2 gives the whole variable domain KAGVTQTPRYLIKTRGQQVTLSCSPISGHRSVSWYQQTPGQGLQFLFEYFSETQRNKGNFPGRFSGRQFSNSRSEMNVSTLELGDSALYLCASSLSGEDGYTFGSGTRLTVV.

This chain connects TRBV19 to TRBJ2-1; 8 bases match TRBD1. V lost 5 bases and J lost 0; bases outside the gene matches: 6. Germline CDR1 and CDR2: LNHDA and SQIVND (reference sequence). The CDR3 is 16 amino acids. The CDR3 sequence: CASSLRTGSSYNEQFF. In DNA, the CDR3 is TGTGCCAGTAGTCTCCGGACAGGGAGCTCCTACAATGAGCAGTTCTTC.

V usage is TRBV29-1 and J usage is TRBJ1-2; a weak D match, TRBD1 (6 bases). The CDR3 spans 12 residues. Trimming removed 6 bases from V and 4 bases from J, with 12 bases in between. The V gene's germline CDR1 is SQVTM and CDR2 ANQGSEA. CDR3 protein: CSVATGLYGYTF. In DNA form, the CDR3 reads TGCAGCGTAGCGACAGGACTCTATGGCTACACCTTC.

The CDR3 sequence: CASALRWLAGGPGTGELFF. DNA of the CDR3: TGCGCCAGCGCCTTACGTTGGTTAGCGGGGGGGCCGGGGACCGGGGAGCTGTTTTTT. V usage is TRBV5-1 and J usage is TRBJ2-2, with 11 bases that match TRBD2. V lost 7 bases, J lost 5 bases, and 19 bases stayed unmatched. The CDR3 extends over 19 amino acids. CDR1 is SGHRS, CDR2 YFSETQ, per germline.

V and J are TRBV7-9 and TRBJ2-3; unclear D gene. The CDR3 totals 13 residues. In germline, CDR1 is SEHNR, CDR2 FQNEAQ (reference sequence). Trimming cost V 5 bases and J 6 bases, with 12 bases left between them. This CDR3 is CASSPKFADTQYF. The CDR3 coding sequence is TGTGCCAGCAGCCCCAAGTTCGCGGATACGCAGTATTTT.